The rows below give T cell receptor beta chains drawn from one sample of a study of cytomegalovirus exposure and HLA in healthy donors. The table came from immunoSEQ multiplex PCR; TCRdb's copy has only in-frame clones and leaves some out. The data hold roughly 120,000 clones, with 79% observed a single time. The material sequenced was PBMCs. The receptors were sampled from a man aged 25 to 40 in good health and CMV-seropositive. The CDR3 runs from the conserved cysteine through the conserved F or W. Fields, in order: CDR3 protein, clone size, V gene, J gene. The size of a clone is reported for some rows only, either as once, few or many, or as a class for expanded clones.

CDR3aa: CASSEFGGPGANVLTF
abundance: .
v_gene: TRBV6-1
j_gene: TRBJ2-6

CDR3aa: CSVGDPGSEQYF
abundance: .
v_gene: TRBV29-1
j_gene: TRBJ2-7

CDR3aa: CASRDRRDRYEAFF
abundance: .
v_gene: TRBV19
j_gene: TRBJ1-1

CDR3aa: CAISGGGSTYNEQFF
abundance: .
v_gene: TRBV10-3
j_gene: TRBJ2-1

CDR3aa: CASSYRDSRVYEQYF
abundance: .
v_gene: TRBV5-6
j_gene: TRBJ2-7

CDR3aa: CAISTTGANYGYTF
abundance: .
v_gene: TRBV10-3
j_gene: TRBJ1-2

CDR3aa: CASSFRDTDQETQYF
abundance: .
v_gene: TRBV11-2
j_gene: TRBJ2-5

CDR3aa: CASSDGYEQYF
abundance: .
v_gene: TRBV2
j_gene: TRBJ2-7

CDR3aa: CASSESRGQGTQYF
abundance: .
v_gene: TRBV2
j_gene: TRBJ2-3

CDR3aa: CASSLPGGLRNEQFF
abundance: few
v_gene: TRBV28
j_gene: TRBJ2-1

CDR3aa: CASSFLRDYGYTF
abundance: .
v_gene: TRBV28
j_gene: TRBJ1-2

CDR3aa: CASSLMSGSGANVLTF
abundance: .
v_gene: TRBV5-1
j_gene: TRBJ2-6

CDR3aa: CASKQRNSPLHF
abundance: once
v_gene: TRBV2
j_gene: TRBJ1-6

CDR3aa: CATSVFPYEQYF
abundance: few
v_gene: TRBV10-2
j_gene: TRBJ2-7

CDR3aa: CASSFQGALSYEQYF
abundance: .
v_gene: TRBV28
j_gene: TRBJ2-7

CDR3aa: CASSAQRGYTIYF
abundance: once
v_gene: TRBV2
j_gene: TRBJ1-3

CDR3aa: CASSKAGGPYEQYF
abundance: .
v_gene: TRBV19
j_gene: TRBJ2-7

CDR3aa: CASSGSVHTEAFF
abundance: once
v_gene: TRBV18
j_gene: TRBJ1-1

CDR3aa: CASSSGLAVYNEQFF
abundance: few
v_gene: TRBV11-1
j_gene: TRBJ2-1

CDR3aa: CASSLGQGGPQYF
abundance: few
v_gene: TRBV7-7
j_gene: TRBJ2-5

CDR3aa: CASSLSWTGQYGGTQYF
abundance: .
v_gene: TRBV7-9
j_gene: TRBJ2-3

CDR3aa: CASSQGAGRSYNEQFF
abundance: few
v_gene: TRBV4-3
j_gene: TRBJ2-1

CDR3aa: CASSERSSAEQYF
abundance: .
v_gene: TRBV10-1
j_gene: TRBJ2-7

CDR3aa: CASSPRRGGYGYTF
abundance: once
v_gene: TRBV9
j_gene: TRBJ1-2

CDR3aa: CASSQDLARREKLFF
abundance: once
v_gene: TRBV14
j_gene: TRBJ1-4

CDR3aa: CASSPIWGQLNTEAFF
abundance: .
v_gene: TRBV27
j_gene: TRBJ1-1

CDR3aa: CASSDRILQKAFF
abundance: .
v_gene: TRBV2
j_gene: TRBJ1-1

CDR3aa: CSVEVWTGGWETQYF
abundance: .
v_gene: TRBV29-1
j_gene: TRBJ2-5

CDR3aa: CASSRLAGETTDTQYF
abundance: .
v_gene: TRBV7-7
j_gene: TRBJ2-3

CDR3aa: CASSEAGGSYNEQFF
abundance: few
v_gene: TRBV9
j_gene: TRBJ2-1

CDR3aa: CASSPQASGNTIYF
abundance: .
v_gene: TRBV7-3
j_gene: TRBJ1-3

CDR3aa: CASSLDRFSSYNSPLHF
abundance: .
v_gene: TRBV5-1
j_gene: TRBJ1-6

CDR3aa: CASSQEDRNSYEQYF
abundance: .
v_gene: TRBV4-1
j_gene: TRBJ2-7

CDR3aa: CASRDNGETQYF
abundance: .
v_gene: TRBV2
j_gene: TRBJ2-5

CDR3aa: CASSLLAGGFADTQYF
abundance: .
v_gene: TRBV11-2
j_gene: TRBJ2-3

CDR3aa: CASSQYLAGAYEQYF
abundance: .
v_gene: TRBV4-2
j_gene: TRBJ2-7

CDR3aa: CASSFYRESGNTIYF
abundance: .
v_gene: TRBV5-5
j_gene: TRBJ1-3

CDR3aa: CAISELPGDYGYTF
abundance: .
v_gene: TRBV10-3
j_gene: TRBJ1-2

CDR3aa: CASSATGTENEKLFF
abundance: .
v_gene: TRBV9
j_gene: TRBJ1-4

CDR3aa: CASSWGQGSYEQYF
abundance: .
v_gene: TRBV9
j_gene: TRBJ2-7

CDR3aa: CASSYDLGSYEQYF
abundance: .
v_gene: TRBV5-1
j_gene: TRBJ2-7

CDR3aa: CASSQPGQEYQETQYF
abundance: few
v_gene: TRBV4-1
j_gene: TRBJ2-5

CDR3aa: CASSPGVFNSPLHF
abundance: .
v_gene: TRBV27
j_gene: TRBJ1-6

CDR3aa: CASSLSGGRYTF
abundance: .
v_gene: TRBV11-3
j_gene: TRBJ1-2

CDR3aa: CASSYLTRSYNEQFF
abundance: .
v_gene: TRBV11-2
j_gene: TRBJ2-1

CDR3aa: CASSRGGFNYGYTF
abundance: .
v_gene: TRBV7-9
j_gene: TRBJ1-2

CDR3aa: CASGLGLAGDTDTQYF
abundance: .
v_gene: TRBV12-5
j_gene: TRBJ2-3

CDR3aa: CASSLPGQGVTGELFF
abundance: .
v_gene: TRBV7-2
j_gene: TRBJ2-2

CDR3aa: CASSQNSGGSTDTQYF
abundance: .
v_gene: TRBV5-1
j_gene: TRBJ2-3

CDR3aa: CASSAGTVYGYTF
abundance: .
v_gene: TRBV18
j_gene: TRBJ1-2

CDR3aa: CASSARTGLTGNTIYF
abundance: .
v_gene: TRBV9
j_gene: TRBJ1-3

CDR3aa: CASSLRLRSSYNEQFF
abundance: .
v_gene: TRBV2
j_gene: TRBJ2-1

CDR3aa: CATSGTAYEQYF
abundance: .
v_gene: TRBV10-3
j_gene: TRBJ2-7

CDR3aa: CASSLRGSPMADTQYF
abundance: few
v_gene: TRBV11-3
j_gene: TRBJ2-3

CDR3aa: CSSSSYRGANEKLFF
abundance: .
v_gene: TRBV7-9
j_gene: TRBJ1-4